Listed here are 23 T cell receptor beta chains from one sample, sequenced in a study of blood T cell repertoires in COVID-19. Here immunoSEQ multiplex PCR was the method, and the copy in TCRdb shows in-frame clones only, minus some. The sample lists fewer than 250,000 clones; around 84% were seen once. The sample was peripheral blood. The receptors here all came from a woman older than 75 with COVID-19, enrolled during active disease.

DNA of the CDR3: TGTGCCAGCAGCCCCGACAGATCCTACGAGCAGTACTTC. Its protein is CASSPDRSYEQYF. This chain uses TRBV7-3 with TRBJ2-7, with D possibly being TRBD1 (5 bases). Germline assignment: CDR1 SGHTA and CDR2 FQGTGA. V shed 5 bases and J shed 1 base, with 9 bases lying between them. The CDR3 is 13 residues long.

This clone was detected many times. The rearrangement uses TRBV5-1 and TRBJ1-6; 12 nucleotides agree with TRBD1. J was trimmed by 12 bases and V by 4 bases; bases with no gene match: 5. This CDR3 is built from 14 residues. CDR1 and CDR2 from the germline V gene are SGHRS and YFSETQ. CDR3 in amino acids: CASSDGTGGEPLHF. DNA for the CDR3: TGCGCCAGCAGCGATGGGACAGGGGGCGAACCCCTCCACTTT.

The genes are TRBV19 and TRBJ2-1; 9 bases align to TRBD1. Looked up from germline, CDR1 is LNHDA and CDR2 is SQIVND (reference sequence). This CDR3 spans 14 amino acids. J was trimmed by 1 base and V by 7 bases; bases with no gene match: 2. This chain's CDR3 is CASTGTGSYNEQFF. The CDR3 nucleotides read TGTGCCAGTACAGGGACAGGGTCCTACAATGAGCAGTTCTTC. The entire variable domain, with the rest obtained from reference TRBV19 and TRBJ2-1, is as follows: DGGITQSPKYLFRKEGQNVTLSCEQNLNHDAMYWYRQDPGQGLRLIYYSQIVNDFQKGDIAEGYSVSREKKESFPLTVTSAQKNPTAFYLCASTGTGSYNEQFFGPGTRLTVL.

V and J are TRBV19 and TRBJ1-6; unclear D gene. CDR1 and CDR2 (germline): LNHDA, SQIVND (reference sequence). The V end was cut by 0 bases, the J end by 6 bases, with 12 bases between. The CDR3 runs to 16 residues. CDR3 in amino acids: CASSIDGDRLNSPLHF. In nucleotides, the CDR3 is TGTGCCAGTAGTATAGATGGTGACCGACTTAATTCACCCCTCCACTTT.

CDR3 loop: CASSERTENQPQHF. The CDR3 DNA reads TGTGCCAGCAGTGAAAGGACAGAGAATCAGCCCCAGCATTTT. This chain connects TRBV2 to TRBJ1-5, with D possibly TRBD1 on 6 matching bases. Germline CDR1 and CDR2: SNHLY and FYNNEI. CDR3 length: 14 amino acids. V lost 2 bases and J 4 bases, leaving 9 bases between the germline ends.

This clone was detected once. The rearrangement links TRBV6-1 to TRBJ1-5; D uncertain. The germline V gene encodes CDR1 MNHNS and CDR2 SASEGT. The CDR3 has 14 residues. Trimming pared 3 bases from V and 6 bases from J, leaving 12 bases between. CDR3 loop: CASSEGFGGQPQHF. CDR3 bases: TGTGCCAGCAGTGAGGGTTTCGGAGGTCAGCCCCAGCATTTT.

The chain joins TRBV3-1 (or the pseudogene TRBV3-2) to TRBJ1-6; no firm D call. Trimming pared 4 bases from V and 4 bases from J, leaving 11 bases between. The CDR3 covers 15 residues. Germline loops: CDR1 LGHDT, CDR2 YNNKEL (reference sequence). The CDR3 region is CASSPGVQYNSPLHF. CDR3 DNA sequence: TGTGCCAGCAGCCCCGGAGTACAATATAATTCACCCCTCCACTTT.

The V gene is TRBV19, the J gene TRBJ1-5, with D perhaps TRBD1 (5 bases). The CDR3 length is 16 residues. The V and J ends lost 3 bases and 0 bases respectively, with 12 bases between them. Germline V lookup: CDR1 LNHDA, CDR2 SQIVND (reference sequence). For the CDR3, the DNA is TGTGCCAGTAGTATTTATTCCGGGGGTAGCAATCAGCCCCAGCATTTT. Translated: CASSIYSGGSNQPQHF.

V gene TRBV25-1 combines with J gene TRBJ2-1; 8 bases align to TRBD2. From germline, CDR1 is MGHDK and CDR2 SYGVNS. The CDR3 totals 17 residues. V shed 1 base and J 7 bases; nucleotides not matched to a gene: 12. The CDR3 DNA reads TGTGCCAGCAGTGAATCCCATGGCCGCGGGGGGTGGAATGAGCAGTTCTTC. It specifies CASSESHGRGGWNEQFF.

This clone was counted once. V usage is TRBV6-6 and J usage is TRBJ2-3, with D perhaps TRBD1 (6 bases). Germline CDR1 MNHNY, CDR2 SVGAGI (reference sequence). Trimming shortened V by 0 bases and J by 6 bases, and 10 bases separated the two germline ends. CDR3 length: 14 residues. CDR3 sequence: CASSYSGDIDTQYF. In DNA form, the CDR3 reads TGTGCCAGCAGTTACTCCGGGGACATTGATACGCAGTATTTT.

CDR3 bases: TGTGCCAGCACCGGGACAGCTGCTGGAAACACCATATATTTT. Amino acid sequence: CASTGTAAGNTIYF. The rearrangement uses TRBV5-8 and TRBJ1-3; 7 bases are shared with TRBD1. The J segment lost 2 bases and the V segment lost 6 bases, leaving 5 bases of the junction unmatched. The CDR3 totals 14 residues. The germline V gene has CDR1 SGHTS and CDR2 YDEGEE. The full variable domain, with the rest looked up from reference TRBV5-8 and TRBJ1-3, is EAGVTQSPTHLIKTRGQQATLRCSPISGHTSVYWYQQALGLGLQFLLWYDEGEERNRGNFPPRFSGRQFPNYSSELNVNALELEDSALYLCASTGTAAGNTIYFGEGSWLTVV.

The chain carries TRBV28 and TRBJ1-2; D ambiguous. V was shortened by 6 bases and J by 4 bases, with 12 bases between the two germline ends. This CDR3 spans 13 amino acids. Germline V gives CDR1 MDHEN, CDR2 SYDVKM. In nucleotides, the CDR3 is TGTGCCAGCAGCCCCCAGACTCCCTATGGCTACACCTTC. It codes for CASSPQTPYGYTF.

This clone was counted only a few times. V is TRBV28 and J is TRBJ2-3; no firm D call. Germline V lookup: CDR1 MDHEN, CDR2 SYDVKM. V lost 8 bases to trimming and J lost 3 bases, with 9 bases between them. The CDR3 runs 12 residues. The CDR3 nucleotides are TGTGCCAGCGGCCTTATGACAGATACGCAGTATTTT. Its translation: CASGLMTDTQYF. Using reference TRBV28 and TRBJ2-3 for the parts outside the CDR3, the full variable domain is DVKVTQSSRYLVKRTGEKVFLECVQDMDHENMFWYRQDPGLGLRLIYFSYDVKMKEKGDIPEGYSVSREKKERFSLILESASTNQTSMYLCASGLMTDTQYFGPGTRLTVL.

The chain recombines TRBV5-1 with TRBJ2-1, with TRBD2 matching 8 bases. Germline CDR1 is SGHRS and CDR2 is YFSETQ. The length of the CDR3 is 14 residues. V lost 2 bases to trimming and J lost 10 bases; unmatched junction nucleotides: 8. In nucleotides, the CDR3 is TGCGCCAGCAGCTTACCCGGACTAGCAGGGGAGCAGTTCTTC. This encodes CASSLPGLAGEQFF.

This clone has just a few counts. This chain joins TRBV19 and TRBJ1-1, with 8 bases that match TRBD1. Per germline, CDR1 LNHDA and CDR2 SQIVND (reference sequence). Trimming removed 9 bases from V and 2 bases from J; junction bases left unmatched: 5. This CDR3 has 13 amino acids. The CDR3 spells CASHGQGNTEAFF. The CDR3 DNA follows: TGTGCCAGCCATGGACAGGGTAACACTGAAGCTTTCTTT.

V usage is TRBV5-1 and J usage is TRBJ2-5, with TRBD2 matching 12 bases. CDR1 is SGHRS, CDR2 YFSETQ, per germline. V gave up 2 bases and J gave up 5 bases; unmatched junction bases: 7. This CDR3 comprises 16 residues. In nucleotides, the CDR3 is TGCGCCAGCAGCTTTGCTACGACTAGCGGGGGTGAGACCCAGTACTTC. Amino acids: CASSFATTSGGETQYF.

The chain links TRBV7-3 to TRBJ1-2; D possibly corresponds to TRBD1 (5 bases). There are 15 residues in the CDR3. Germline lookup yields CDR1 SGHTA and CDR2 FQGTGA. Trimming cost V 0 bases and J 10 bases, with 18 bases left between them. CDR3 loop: CASSLTTTDQRVYTF. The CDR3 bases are TGTGCCAGCAGCTTAACGACGACAGACCAAAGGGTCTACACCTTC.

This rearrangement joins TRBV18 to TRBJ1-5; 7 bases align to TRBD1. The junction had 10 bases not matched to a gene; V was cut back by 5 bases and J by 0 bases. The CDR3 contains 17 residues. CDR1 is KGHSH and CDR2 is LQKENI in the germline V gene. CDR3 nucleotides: TGTGCCAGCTCAGGTACCGGGACAGCATATAGCAATCAGCCCCAGCATTTT. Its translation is CASSGTGTAYSNQPQHF.

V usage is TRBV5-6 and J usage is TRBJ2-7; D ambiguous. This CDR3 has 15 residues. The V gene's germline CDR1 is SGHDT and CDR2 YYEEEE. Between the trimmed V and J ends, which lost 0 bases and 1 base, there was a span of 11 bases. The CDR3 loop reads CASSLGLVPSYEQYV. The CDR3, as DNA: TGTGCCAGCAGCTTGGGGCTAGTCCCTTCCTACGAGCAGTACGTC.

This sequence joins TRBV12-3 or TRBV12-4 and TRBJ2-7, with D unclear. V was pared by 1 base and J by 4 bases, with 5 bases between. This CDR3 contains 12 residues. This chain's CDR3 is CASSLVSYEQYV. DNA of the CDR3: TGTGCCAGCAGTTTAGTTTCTTACGAGCAGTACGTC.

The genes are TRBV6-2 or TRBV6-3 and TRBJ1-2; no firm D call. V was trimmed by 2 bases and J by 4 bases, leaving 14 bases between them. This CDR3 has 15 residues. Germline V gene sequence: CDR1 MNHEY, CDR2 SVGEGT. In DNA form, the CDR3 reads TGTGCCAGCAGTTACCCCTCGTTGGGCTTCTATGGCTACACCTTC. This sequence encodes CASSYPSLGFYGYTF.

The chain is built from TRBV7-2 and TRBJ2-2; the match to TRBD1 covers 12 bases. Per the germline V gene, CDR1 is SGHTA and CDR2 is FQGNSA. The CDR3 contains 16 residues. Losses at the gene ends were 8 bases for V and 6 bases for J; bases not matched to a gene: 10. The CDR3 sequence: CASGTGQGALAGELFF. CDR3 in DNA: TGTGCCAGCGGAACGGGACAGGGGGCTTTGGCCGGGGAGCTGTTTTTT.

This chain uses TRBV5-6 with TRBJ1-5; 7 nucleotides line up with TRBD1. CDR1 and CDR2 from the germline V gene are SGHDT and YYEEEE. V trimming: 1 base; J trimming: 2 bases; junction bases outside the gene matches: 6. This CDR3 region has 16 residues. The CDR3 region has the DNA TGTGCCAGCAGCTTGTGGGGCAGGGGGGGCAATCAGCCCCAGCATTTT. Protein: CASSLWGRGGNQPQHF.